A single sample gave rise to the 14 T cell receptor beta chains below, sequenced in a study of shared clonotypes between healthy human individuals. Positive CCR7 selection of CD45RO-negative cells yielded the naive CD8 cells, and terminally differentiated effector memory CD45RA+ cells were excluded. This table comes from immunoSEQ multiplex PCR, and its TCRdb copy is limited to in-frame clones, with some not included. The sample yields about 2.2 million clones, around 93% seen once. The sequenced sample was naive CD8+ T cells from PBMCs. All receptors come from a man aged 18 to 29 in good health. Some clones in this sample may be carry-over from other donors' samples.

This clone has a single count. The V and J genes are TRBV9 and TRBJ2-1; TRBD2 is a possible D gene (6 bases). Germline CDR1 is SGDLS and CDR2 is YYNGEE. This CDR3 has 16 residues. V was clipped by 3 bases and J by 0 bases, with 13 bases between them. The CDR3 DNA is TGTGCCAGCAGCGGCCCGGGACTTAACTCCTACAATGAGCAGTTCTTC. This codes for CASSGPGLNSYNEQFF.

The gene calls are TRBV4-1 and TRBJ2-1, with 12 bases matching TRBD1. Germline assignment: CDR1 MGHRA and CDR2 YSYEKL. The CDR3 extends over 19 amino acids. V lost 2 bases, J lost 3 bases, and 11 bases stayed unmatched. The CDR3 sequence: CASSQFSGTGGEYYNEQFF. CDR3 coding DNA: TGCGCCAGCAGCCAATTTTCCGGGACAGGGGGCGAATACTACAATGAGCAGTTCTTC.

This chain links TRBV7-6 with TRBJ2-4, with 7 nucleotides matching TRBD1. CDR1 and CDR2 (germline): SGHVS, FNYEAQ. The CDR3 has 15 amino acids. V was pared by 1 base and J by 0 bases, with 0 bases of the junction left unmatched. Written as DNA, the CDR3 is TGTGCCAGCAGCTTAGGACAGGGAGCCAAAAACATTCAGTACTTC. Its protein is CASSLGQGAKNIQYF. The variable domain in full, with the rest retrieved from reference TRBV7-6 and TRBJ2-4, is GAGVSQSPRYKVTKRGQDVALRCDPISGHVSLYWYRQALGQGPEFLTYFNYEAQQDKSGLPNDRFSAERPEGSISTLTIQRTEQRDSAMYRCASSLGQGAKNIQYFGAGTRLSVL.

J is TRBJ1-2 and V is TRBV7-8; 7 bases are shared with TRBD1. Germline CDR1 is SGHVS and CDR2 is FQNEAQ. This CDR3 has 14 amino acids. V was clipped by 3 bases and J by 4 bases; unmatched bases: 5. The CDR3 DNA reads TGTGCCAGCAGCTTGACAGGGACCATCTATGGCTACACCTTC. Translated: CASSLTGTIYGYTF.

The chain recombines TRBV27 with TRBJ2-7; 9 nucleotides match TRBD2. Trimming took 5 bases from V and 6 from J; bases not matched to a gene: 14. CDR1 is MNHEY, CDR2 SMNVEV, per germline (reference sequence). The CDR3 has 16 residues. CDR3 DNA sequence: TGTGCCAGCAGTCCAGCCCCTAGCGGGACCACCTCCGAGCAGTACTTC. The encoded protein is CASSPAPSGTTSEQYF.

V usage is TRBV7-9 and J usage is TRBJ2-1, with 9 bases aligning to TRBD1. The CDR3 runs to 16 residues. J was trimmed by 5 bases and V by 5 bases; bases with no gene match: 10. In germline, CDR1 is SEHNR, CDR2 FQNEAQ (reference sequence). Written as DNA, the CDR3 is TGTGCCAGCAGCCCGGGGACAGGGTATAATAACAATGAGCAGTTCTTC. Translating it yields CASSPGTGYNNNEQFF.

This CDR3 is CASSIQTSGIPSYEQYF. The CDR3 nucleotides are TGTGCCAGCAGTATTCAGACTAGCGGGATCCCCTCCTACGAGCAGTACTTC. The chain combines TRBV25-1 with TRBJ2-7, with 11 bases that match TRBD2. Per germline, CDR1 MGHDK and CDR2 SYGVNS. V lost 5 bases to trimming and J lost 0 bases; unmatched junction nucleotides: 9. The CDR3 runs 17 residues.

CDR3 in amino acids: CASSYTLGAPDGAFF. The CDR3 bases are TGTGCCAGCAGTTACACTCTGGGGGCCCCAGATGGGGCTTTCTTT. The V and J genes are TRBV6-6 and TRBJ1-1, with D maybe TRBD1 (6 bases). The CDR3 is made up of 15 amino acids. Trimming shortened V by 2 bases and J by 11 bases, and 21 bases separated the two germline ends. CDR1 and CDR2 from the germline V gene are MNHNY and SVGAGI (reference sequence).

The chain couples TRBV9 to TRBJ1-1, with D tentatively TRBD1 (5 bases). The CDR3 is made up of 17 amino acids. The V end was cut by 2 bases, the J end by 2 bases, with 19 bases between. Germline V CDR1 and CDR2: SGDLS, YYNGEE. The CDR3 spells CASSVGTSGDPNTEAFF. CDR3 coding DNA: TGTGCCAGCAGCGTTGGGACTTCGGGAGATCCTAACACTGAAGCTTTCTTT.

The V call is TRBV30, the J call TRBJ1-5; the D gene is possibly TRBD1 (5 bases). The CDR3 is 15 residues long. With 0 bases removed from V and 1 base from J, the gap between germline ends came to 10 bases. Per germline, CDR1 GTSNPN and CDR2 SVGIG (reference sequence). Here the CDR3 reads CAWSVEGRSNQPQHF. In nucleotides, the CDR3 is TGTGCCTGGAGTGTCGAGGGGCGAAGCAATCAGCCCCAGCATTTT.

The V and J genes are TRBV15 and TRBJ1-5; D remains unclear. CDR1 is LNHNV, CDR2 YYDKDF, per germline (reference sequence). This CDR3 has 15 residues. The ends were cut back, 1 base at V and 0 bases at J, with 7 bases in the middle. DNA of the CDR3: TGTGCCACCAGCAGAGGACGGAATAGCAATCAGCCCCAGCATTTT. Its translation is CATSRGRNSNQPQHF.

J is TRBJ2-1 and V is TRBV7-9; 7 positions match TRBD2. This CDR3 has 19 amino acids. V lost 8 bases, J lost 0 bases, and 19 bases stayed unmatched. Per germline, CDR1 SEHNR and CDR2 FQNEAQ (reference sequence). CDR3 in DNA: TGTGCCAGCGACGACCCGACGGGGGGAGCGGTAAGCTCCTACAATGAGCAGTTCTTC. Amino acids: CASDDPTGGAVSSYNEQFF.

This chain links TRBV5-1 with TRBJ2-2; D is possibly TRBD1 or TRBD2 (6 bases each). Germline loops: CDR1 SGHRS, CDR2 YFSETQ. The ends were cut back, 6 bases at V and 1 base at J, with 10 bases in the middle. This CDR3 has 14 residues. Here the CDR3 reads CASTGARNTGELFF. The CDR3 DNA follows: TGCGCCAGCACGGGGGCGCGGAACACCGGGGAGCTGTTTTTT.

This clone was seen only once. The chain recombines TRBV9 with TRBJ2-5; possibly TRBD1 or TRBD2 for D (6 bases each). The CDR3 loop spans 14 amino acids. V was pared by 2 bases and J by 5 bases, with 13 bases between. Germline V gives CDR1 SGDLS, CDR2 YYNGEE. CDR3 nucleotides: TGTGCCAGCAGCGTTAACTGGGGGGCCGAGACCCAGTACTTC. Amino acid sequence: CASSVNWGAETQYF.